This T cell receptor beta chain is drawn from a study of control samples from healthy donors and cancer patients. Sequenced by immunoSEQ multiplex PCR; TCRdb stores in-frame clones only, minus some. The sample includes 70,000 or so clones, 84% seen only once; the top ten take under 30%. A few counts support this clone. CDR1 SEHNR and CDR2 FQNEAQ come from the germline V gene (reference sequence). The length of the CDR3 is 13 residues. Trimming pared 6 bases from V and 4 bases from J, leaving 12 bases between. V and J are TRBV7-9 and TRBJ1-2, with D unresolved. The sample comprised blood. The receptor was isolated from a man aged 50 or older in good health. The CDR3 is CASSRTSGYGYTF. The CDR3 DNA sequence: TGTGCCAGCAGTCGGACCTCAGGCTATGGCTACACCTTC.